This entry lists 16 T cell receptor beta chains sequenced from one sample in a study of cytomegalovirus exposure and HLA in healthy donors. PCR amplification relied on 60 Vbeta primers (plus 13 Jbeta primers). Some clones are missing from TCRdb's copy, which holds only in-frame ones; the method was immunoSEQ multiplex PCR. The sample carries over 35,000 clones, roughly 80% recorded once. The source material was PBMCs. Receptors were obtained from a man aged 25-45 years in good health and CMV-seronegative.

CDR3 bases: TGTGCCAGCAGCCCCCCACTTCCAGCGGGAGGGCGGGCCTACGAGCAGTACTTC. Translating it yields CASSPPLPAGGRAYEQYF. The chain has TRBV7-2 and TRBJ2-7; 10 bases fit TRBD2. V shed 5 bases and J 2 bases; nucleotides not matched to a gene: 15. This CDR3 comprises 18 residues. Germline V gene sequence: CDR1 SGHTA, CDR2 FQGNSA. The whole variable domain, filled in from reference TRBV7-2 and TRBJ2-7, reads GAGVSQSPSNKVTEKGKDVELRCDPISGHTALYWYRQSLGQGLEFLIYFQGNSAPDKSGLPSDRFSAERTGGSVSTLTIQRTQQEDSAVYLCASSPPLPAGGRAYEQYFGPGTRLTVT.

The V and J genes are TRBV7-9 and TRBJ1-3, with a tentative D call TRBD1 (5 bases). Germline loops: CDR1 SEHNR, CDR2 FQNEAQ (reference sequence). The CDR3 is 14 amino acids. Trimming removed 5 bases at V and 1 base at J, with 9 bases between. Written as DNA, the CDR3 is TGTGCCAGCAGCGGTGGGGGGTCTGGAAACACCATATATTTT. It yields the protein CASSGGGSGNTIYF. Drawing the rest from reference TRBV7-9 and TRBJ1-3, the complete variable domain is DTGVSQNPRHKITKRGQNVTFRCDPISEHNRLYWYRQTLGQGPEFLTYFQNEAQLEKSRLLSDRFSAERPKGSFSTLEIQRTEQGDSAMYLCASSGGGSGNTIYFGEGSWLTVV.

The chain combines TRBV4-3 with TRBJ2-3; 11 bases are a match to TRBD2. The V gene end was trimmed by 1 base and the J gene end by 3 bases; junction bases not matched to a gene: 6. The CDR3 has 17 residues. Germline lookup yields CDR1 LGHNA and CDR2 YSLEER. The CDR3 nucleotides are TGCGCCAGCAGCCAAGGAAAGGGACTAGCGGATACAGATACGCAGTATTTT. Amino acids: CASSQGKGLADTDTQYF.

The chain combines TRBV12-2 with TRBJ2-2; TRBD2 is the table's D call and was not checked against the DNA. TRBV12-2 is a documented pseudogene. The CDR3 has 17 residues. The CDR3 here is CASRLALSGRVPGELFF. The DNA for the CDR3 is TGTGCAAGTCGCTTAGCGCTAAGCGGGAGGGTGCCCGGGGAGCTGTTTTTT.

The J gene is TRBJ2-1, the V gene TRBV5-6; 7 bases fit TRBD2. The CDR3 contains 15 residues. The germline gives CDR1 SGHDT, CDR2 YYEEEE. V lost 6 bases, J lost 4 bases, and 10 bases stayed unmatched. The CDR3 bases are TGTGCCAGCATAAACAGGAGAGCGGGATACAATGAGCAGTTCTTC. It is translated as CASINRRAGYNEQFF. The variable domain in full, with the rest retrieved from reference TRBV5-6 and TRBJ2-1, is DAGVTQSPTHLIKTRGQQVTLRCSPKSGHDTVSWYQQALGQGPQFIFQYYEEEERQRGNFPDRFSGHQFPNYSSELNVNALLLGDSALYLCASINRRAGYNEQFFGPGTRLTVL.

The chain has TRBV25-1 and TRBJ1-2; 10 bases line up with TRBD1. V shed 1 base, J shed 2 bases, and the junction held 4 bases outside the gene matches. The CDR3 has 16 amino acids. Germline CDR1 reads MGHDK; CDR2 reads SYGVNS. CDR3 in DNA: TGTGCCAGCAGTGAATCGTTGGGACAGGGGAACTATGGCTACACCTTC. This encodes CASSESLGQGNYGYTF.

V usage is TRBV9 and J usage is TRBJ2-3; D is uncertain. Germline CDR1 and CDR2: SGDLS and YYNGEE. The CDR3 consists of 15 residues. Deletions cut 0 bases from V and 0 bases from J, with 8 bases between. CDR3 residues: CASSVDGQSTDTQYF. CDR3 sequence (DNA): TGTGCCAGCAGCGTAGATGGGCAGAGCACAGATACGCAGTATTTT.

This rearrangement joins TRBV5-1 to TRBJ1-2, with 8 nucleotides matching TRBD1. Unmatched junction bases numbered 4, after V lost 4 bases and J lost 2 bases. CDR3 size: 14 residues. Germline values: CDR1 SGHRS, CDR2 YFSETQ. The DNA of the CDR3 is TGCGCCAGCAGCCCACAGGGGGAAAACTATGGCTACACCTTC. Protein sequence: CASSPQGENYGYTF.

The rearrangement links TRBV13 to TRBJ1-1; no clear D gene. CDR3 length: 13 amino acids. Trimming shortened V by 6 bases and J by 4 bases, and 12 bases separated the two germline ends. Per the germline V gene, CDR1 is PRHDT and CDR2 is FYEKMQ (reference sequence). The CDR3, as DNA: TGTGCCAGCAGGGTATACAGTCTCACTGAAGCTTTCTTT. It codes for CASRVYSLTEAFF.

The rearrangement uses TRBV4-3 and TRBJ2-3, with 9 bases aligning to TRBD2. Looked up from germline, CDR1 is LGHNA and CDR2 is YSLEER. CDR3 length: 16 amino acids. Losses at the gene ends were 4 bases for V and 4 bases for J; bases not matched to a gene: 9. The CDR3 sequence: CASSPLAGEGPDTQYF. Written as DNA, the CDR3 is TGCGCCAGCAGCCCTTTAGCGGGAGAGGGACCAGATACGCAGTATTTT.

This clone has only a few counts. The chain carries TRBV10-3 and TRBJ2-1; 8 bases are shared with TRBD2. The CDR3 totals 16 residues. The ends lost 2 bases at V and 2 bases at J; junction bases unmatched: 5. Germline V gene lookup returns CDR1 ENHRY and CDR2 SYGVKD. CDR3 sequence (DNA): TGTGCCATCAGTGAGACCGGGACTAGTACCTACAATGAGCAGTTCTTC. Protein sequence: CAISETGTSTYNEQFF.

The V gene is TRBV12-5, the J gene TRBJ1-4; tentative D call: TRBD1 (6 bases). Per the germline V gene, CDR1 is LGHNT and CDR2 is FRNRAP. The CDR3 totals 14 residues. Trimming pared 7 bases from V and 8 bases from J, leaving 17 bases between. CDR3 nucleotide sequence: TGTGCTAGTGCCCAGTGGGGGCGTGAGGAAAAACTGTTTTTT. Amino acid sequence: CASAQWGREEKLFF.

The J gene is TRBJ1-5, the V gene TRBV27, with 8 bases matching TRBD1. V was clipped by 7 bases and J by 3 bases; unmatched bases: 8. The CDR3 runs to 15 residues. CDR1 and CDR2 (germline): MNHEY, SMNVEV (reference sequence). CDR3: CASKNRQGINQPQHF. The CDR3 nucleotides are TGTGCCAGCAAAAACAGACAGGGGATCAATCAGCCCCAGCATTTT.

The chain's CDR3 is CSARAGGSTNEKLFF. As DNA, the CDR3 is TGCAGCGCCCGGGCCGGGGGGTCAACTAATGAAAAACTGTTTTTT. J is TRBJ1-4 and V is TRBV29-1, with D perhaps TRBD1 (5 bases). Germline assignment: CDR1 SQVTM and CDR2 ANQGSEA. The CDR3 runs 15 residues. Deletions cut 7 bases from V and 0 bases from J, with 15 bases between.

The gene calls are TRBV29-1 and TRBJ2-7; a possible D gene is TRBD1 (6 bases). The CDR3 runs to 12 residues. Trimming took off 7 bases at V and 3 bases at J, with 13 bases between the two ends. CDR1 is SQVTM, CDR2 ANQGSEA, per germline. The DNA of the CDR3 is TGCAGCGCCGAGGGGGTTAGCTACGAGCAGTACTTC. This encodes CSAEGVSYEQYF.

The chain has TRBV9 and TRBJ2-2; no firm D call. CDR1 and CDR2 from the germline V gene are SGDLS and YYNGEE. Trimming shortened V by 1 base and J by 3 bases, and 4 bases separated the two germline ends. The CDR3 runs 13 residues. The CDR3 DNA reads TGTGCCAGCAGCGTAATCGACACCGGGGAGCTGTTTTTT. Residues: CASSVIDTGELFF.